This is a list of T cell receptor beta chains from one sample in a study of blood T cells in healthy people across ages. Via MiXCR, TCRdb re-called the 5' RACE reads, giving one row per CDR3 protein. The sample has roughly 680,000 distinct CDR3 sequences, 21% seen once. Sample: blood. These receptors originate from a man in his sixties or seventies in good health. The CDR3 runs from the conserved cysteine through the conserved F or W. Each record gives: V gene, J gene, CDR3 protein.

V: TRBV24-1; J: TRBJ2-3; CDR3: CVTSEPSGRAGDTQYF
V: TRBV11-3; J: TRBJ2-5; CDR3: CASSLAEIRTSEDQETQYF
V: TRBV27; J: TRBJ2-6; CDR3: CASSSTGPGANVLTF
V: TRBV9; J: TRBJ1-2; CDR3: CASSPDINYGYTF
V: TRBV12-3/TRBV12-4; J: TRBJ2-1; CDR3: CASSQGLASNGDEQFF
V: TRBV21-1; J: TRBJ2-7; CDR3: CASSRGLPYYEQYF
V: TRBV3-1; J: TRBJ2-5; CDR3: CASSQGYDCGTQYF
V: TRBV20-1; J: TRBJ2-1; CDR3: CSAPTSSYNEQFF
V: TRBV11-2; J: TRBJ2-7; CDR3: CASSPQIGEYEQYF
V: TRBV6-2/TRBV6-3; J: TRBJ2-7; CDR3: CASKTSGAYEQYF
V: TRBV7-2; J: TRBJ2-1; CDR3: CASSSGNYNEQFF
V: TRBV28; J: TRBJ2-7; CDR3: CASTSTGRASYEQYF
V: TRBV6-1; J: TRBJ2-2; CDR3: CASLPGTSTGELFF
V: TRBV12-3/TRBV12-4; J: TRBJ1-6; CDR3: CASRIGQWYSPLHF
V: TRBV5-6; J: TRBJ1-2; CDR3: CASSYPRDRGGYTF
V: TRBV7-9; J: TRBJ2-7; CDR3: CASSLVPNHEQYF
V: TRBV10-3; J: TRBJ1-5; CDR3: CAISGAGGGQPQHF
V: TRBV12-3/TRBV12-4; J: TRBJ2-1; CDR3: CASSLAGLAYNEQFF
V: TRBV20-1; J: TRBJ2-7; CDR3: CSAGGTGPYEQYF
V: TRBV12-3/TRBV12-4; J: TRBJ2-3; CDR3: CASSPAASTDTQYF
V: TRBV5-1; J: TRBJ2-7; CDR3: CASSLVGTGYEQYF
V: TRBV9; J: TRBJ2-5; CDR3: CASSGSGRVQETQYF
V: TRBV18; J: TRBJ2-4; CDR3: CASSPPAGGLNIQYF
V: TRBV7-8; J: TRBJ2-7; CDR3: CTSSLGGQSTYEQYF
V: TRBV5-1; J: TRBJ2-7; CDR3: CASSSPGVENEQYF
V: TRBV12-3/TRBV12-4; J: TRBJ1-4; CDR3: CASSPVRGGAGNEKLFF
V: TRBV7-9; J: TRBJ1-2; CDR3: CASSSTGTGYGYTF
V: TRBV10-3; J: TRBJ1-1; CDR3: CAISGPGQGEAFF
V: TRBV20-1; J: TRBJ1-2; CDR3: CSARAGLAGGYTF
V: TRBV10-2; J: TRBJ2-5; CDR3: CASSAGTSGRFRQETQYF
V: TRBV25-1; J: TRBJ2-1; CDR3: CASSGGPAQFF
V: TRBV6-2/TRBV6-3; J: TRBJ2-1; CDR3: CASSRGEGAYNEQFF
V: TRBV25-1; J: TRBJ1-1; CDR3: CASSEGGSFTEAFF
V: TRBV20-1; J: TRBJ2-7; CDR3: CSASGGGPYEQYF
V: TRBV4-3; J: TRBJ2-3; CDR3: CASSQDRRVTDTQYF
V: TRBV10-3; J: NA; CDR3: CAIRGTSDEQFF
V: TRBV7-2; J: TRBJ2-3; CDR3: CASSRTSGSPDTQYF
V: TRBV2; J: TRBJ2-5; CDR3: CASSERPLAGLETQYF
V: TRBV6-2/TRBV6-3; J: TRBJ2-1; CDR3: CASSYSVTGTSGTYEQFF
V: TRBV20-1; J: TRBJ1-6; CDR3: CSAGGDTSNSPLHF
V: TRBV15; J: TRBJ2-5; CDR3: CATSLGDRETQYF
V: TRBV11-3; J: TRBJ2-7; CDR3: CASSPSRSSYEQYF
V: TRBV7-2; J: TRBJ1-1; CDR3: CASSAHRGSPTEAFF